Below are 18 T cell receptor beta chains sequenced from a single sample in a study of blood T cell repertoires in COVID-19. Repertoires were generated with immunoSEQ multiplex PCR, while TCRdb's copy carries only in-frame clones and drops some. The sample has 95,000 to 110,000 clones, around 88% seen once. Sequencing was carried out using peripheral blood. Receptors originate from a man aged 50 or older with active or convalescent COVID-19.

The gene calls are TRBV28 and TRBJ1-2; a possible D gene is TRBD1 (5 bases). Per germline, CDR1 MDHEN and CDR2 SYDVKM. The CDR3 has 12 amino acids. V lost 6 bases to trimming and J lost 7 bases, with 12 bases between them. The CDR3 spells CASRGGAFGYTF. The CDR3 DNA is TGTGCCAGCAGGGGCGGGGCGTTTGGCTACACCTTC.

This clone showed up just once. The chain recombines TRBV7-2 with TRBJ2-7; 9 bases agree with TRBD2. CDR1 is SGHTA and CDR2 is FQGNSA in the germline V gene. V was clipped by 1 base and J by 3 bases; unmatched bases: 13. The CDR3 covers 18 residues. The CDR3 bases are TGTGCCAGCAGCTTAGACCACTCTTTGGCGGGAGGGATCTACGAGCAGTACTTC. Amino acid sequence: CASSLDHSLAGGIYEQYF.

The chain joins TRBV11-3 to TRBJ2-3; 10 bases line up with TRBD2. With V trimmed by 2 bases and J by 1 base, 6 bases remained unmatched. The CDR3 has 17 amino acids. Per the germline V gene, CDR1 is SGHNT and CDR2 is YENEEA. The CDR3 here is CASSLRRGTSGTDTQYF. Written as DNA, the CDR3 is TGTGCCAGCAGCTTAAGGAGGGGGACTAGCGGCACAGATACGCAGTATTTT. The full variable domain, in which reference TRBV11-3 and TRBJ2-3 provide the parts outside the CDR3, is EAGVVQSPRYKIIEKKQPVAFWCNPISGHNTLYWYLQNLGQGPELLIRYENEEAVDDSQLPKDRFSAERLKGVDSTLKIQPAELGDSAVYLCASSLRRGTSGTDTQYFGPGTRLTVL.

The genes are TRBV5-1 and TRBJ2-1; 10 bases are shared with TRBD2. Germline lookup yields CDR1 SGHRS and CDR2 YFSETQ. This CDR3 comprises 16 residues. The ends lost 6 bases at V and 6 bases at J; junction bases unmatched: 12. The CDR3 reads CASISSLAGAFNEQFF. The CDR3, as DNA: TGCGCCAGCATTAGCTCCCTAGCGGGGGCTTTCAATGAGCAGTTCTTC.

The chain has TRBV24-1 and TRBJ2-1; D possibly corresponds to TRBD2 (5 bases). CDR3 size: 16 residues. Germline assignment: CDR1 KGHDR and CDR2 SFDVKD. The V and J ends lost 0 bases and 8 bases respectively, with 16 bases between them. CDR3 DNA sequence: TGTGCCACCAGTGATTTGTTGAATCGGGATCCCGATGAGCAGTTCTTC. Its translation: CATSDLLNRDPDEQFF.

CDR3: CASSVEGAGGSEQFF. CDR3 DNA sequence: TGTGCCAGCAGCGTAGAGGGAGCGGGAGGCAGTGAGCAGTTCTTC. The chain recombines TRBV9 with TRBJ2-1, with 9 bases identical to TRBD2. The junction had 7 bases not matched to a gene; V was cut back by 0 bases and J by 9 bases. The germline CDR1 and CDR2 sequences are SGDLS and YYNGEE. There are 15 residues in the CDR3.

CDR3 protein: CASSLTGSEQFF. CDR3 sequence (DNA): TGTGCCAGCAGCTTGACCGGGAGTGAGCAGTTCTTC. The chain recombines TRBV11-2 with TRBJ2-1; D possibly corresponds to TRBD2 (6 bases). Germline V gene sequence: CDR1 SGHAT, CDR2 FQNNGV. Trimming shortened V by 3 bases and J by 9 bases, and 9 bases separated the two germline ends. The CDR3 is 12 residues long.

This chain connects TRBV29-1 to TRBJ2-2, with 10 nucleotides matching TRBD2. Germline V CDR1 and CDR2: SQVTM, ANQGSEA. This CDR3 contains 16 residues. After removal of 1 base from V and 7 bases from J, the junction contained 9 bases not matched to a gene. CDR3 loop: CSVEGASGRGDGELFF. DNA of the CDR3: TGCAGCGTTGAAGGGGCTAGCGGGAGAGGTGACGGGGAGCTGTTTTTT.

The rearrangement uses TRBV5-1 and TRBJ2-2, with a tentative D call TRBD2 (5 bases). Trimming removed 0 bases at V and 0 bases at J, with 9 bases between. CDR1 SGHRS and CDR2 YFSETQ come from the germline V gene. The CDR3 length is 16 residues. CDR3 sequence (DNA): TGCGCCAGCAGCTTGGAAGGACTGCCGAACACCGGGGAGCTGTTTTTT. It codes for CASSLEGLPNTGELFF.

The chain employs TRBV2 and TRBJ1-1; tentatively, D is TRBD1 (6 bases). V was clipped by 6 bases and J by 1 base, with 15 bases between them. CDR1 is SNHLY and CDR2 is FYNNEI in the germline V gene. The CDR3 is 15 residues long. CDR3 protein: CASRPTGYSNTEAFF. CDR3 nucleotide sequence: TGTGCCAGCAGACCAACAGGGTACTCGAACACTGAAGCTTTCTTT. The entire variable domain, with the rest obtained from reference TRBV2 and TRBJ1-1, is as follows: EPEVTQTPSHQVTQMGQEVILRCVPISNHLYFYWYRQILGQKVEFLVSFYNNEISEKSEIFDDQFSVERPDGSNFTLKIRSTKLEDSAMYFCASRPTGYSNTEAFFGQGTRLTVV.

V and J are TRBV10-2 and TRBJ1-4; D gene unclear. The V and J ends lost 7 bases and 0 bases respectively, with 6 bases between them. CDR3 size: 13 residues. The germline gives CDR1 WSHSY, CDR2 SAAADI. CDR3 coding DNA: TGCGCCAGCAAGCCTTCAACTAATGAAAAACTGTTTTTT. Translating gives CASKPSTNEKLFF.

The chain employs TRBV11-2 and TRBJ2-5; 10 positions agree with TRBD1. The CDR3 spans 15 residues. The V and J ends lost 5 bases and 2 bases, in that order; junction bases with no gene match: 5. Germline V gene lookup returns CDR1 SGHAT and CDR2 FQNNGV. The CDR3 spells CASSRTGGEQETQYF. CDR3 bases: TGTGCCAGCAGCCGGACAGGGGGTGAACAAGAGACCCAGTACTTC.

V usage is TRBV11-3 and J usage is TRBJ1-1; maybe TRBD1 (5 bases). Germline loops: CDR1 SGHNT, CDR2 YENEEA. V dropped 5 bases and J dropped 0 bases, with 10 bases sitting between them. CDR3 length equals 14 residues. The CDR3 DNA reads as TGTGCCAGCAGCCCGGGGGGTATGAACACTGAAGCTTTCTTT. Translated: CASSPGGMNTEAFF.

The chain links TRBV19 to TRBJ1-5, with D hard to call. Germline V gene data show CDR1 as LNHDA and CDR2 as SQIVND (reference sequence). Trimming removed 5 bases from V and 3 bases from J, with 5 bases in between. This CDR3 contains 12 residues. CDR3 region: CASSLPNQPQHF. The CDR3 DNA follows: TGTGCCAGTAGTCTCCCCAATCAGCCCCAGCATTTT.

The CDR3 loop reads CASSYTANTEAFF. CDR3 nucleotide sequence: TGTGCCAGCAGCTATACAGCGAACACTGAAGCTTTCTTT. The chain has TRBV7-9 and TRBJ1-1, with D unresolved. V was pared by 4 bases and J by 1 base, with 7 bases between. The CDR3 consists of 13 residues. Germline CDR1 and CDR2: SEHNR and FQNEAQ (reference sequence). Drawing the rest from reference TRBV7-9 and TRBJ1-1, the complete variable domain is DTGVSQNPRHKITKRGQNVTFRCDPISEHNRLYWYRQTLGQGPEFLTYFQNEAQLEKSRLLSDRFSAERPKGSFSTLEIQRTEQGDSAMYLCASSYTANTEAFFGQGTRLTVV.

This clone appeared once. The DNA for the CDR3 is TGTGCCAGCAGCTTAGGAGGGACACATGGCTACACCTTC. Its translation is CASSLGGTHGYTF. V usage is TRBV7-2 and J usage is TRBJ1-2; tentatively, D is TRBD1 (6 bases). Deletions cut 1 base from V and 6 bases from J, with 9 bases between. The CDR3 has 13 residues. CDR1 is SGHTA, CDR2 FQGNSA, per germline. The whole variable domain, remainder taken from reference TRBV7-2 and TRBJ1-2, is GAGVSQSPSNKVTEKGKDVELRCDPISGHTALYWYRQSLGQGLEFLIYFQGNSAPDKSGLPSDRFSAERTGGSVSTLTIQRTQQEDSAVYLCASSLGGTHGYTFGSGTRLTVV.

This clone appeared a few times. The V gene is TRBV7-9, the J gene TRBJ2-1; 12 bases match TRBD2. V gave up 5 bases and J gave up 10 bases; unmatched junction bases: 6. The CDR3 runs 14 residues. CDR1 is SEHNR, CDR2 FQNEAQ, per germline (reference sequence). Written as DNA, the CDR3 is TGTGCCAGCAGCGAACACGGGACTAGCGGGGAGCAGTTCTTC. It codes for CASSEHGTSGEQFF.

This rearrangement joins TRBV2 to TRBJ2-2; 10 bases are a match to TRBD2. Germline V CDR1 and CDR2: SNHLY, FYNNEI. V was pared by 6 bases and J by 0 bases, with 4 bases of the junction left unmatched. This CDR3 spans 16 amino acids. The CDR3 protein is CASRGLAVTNTGELFF. CDR3 bases: TGTGCCAGCAGAGGACTAGCGGTAACGAACACCGGGGAGCTGTTTTTT.